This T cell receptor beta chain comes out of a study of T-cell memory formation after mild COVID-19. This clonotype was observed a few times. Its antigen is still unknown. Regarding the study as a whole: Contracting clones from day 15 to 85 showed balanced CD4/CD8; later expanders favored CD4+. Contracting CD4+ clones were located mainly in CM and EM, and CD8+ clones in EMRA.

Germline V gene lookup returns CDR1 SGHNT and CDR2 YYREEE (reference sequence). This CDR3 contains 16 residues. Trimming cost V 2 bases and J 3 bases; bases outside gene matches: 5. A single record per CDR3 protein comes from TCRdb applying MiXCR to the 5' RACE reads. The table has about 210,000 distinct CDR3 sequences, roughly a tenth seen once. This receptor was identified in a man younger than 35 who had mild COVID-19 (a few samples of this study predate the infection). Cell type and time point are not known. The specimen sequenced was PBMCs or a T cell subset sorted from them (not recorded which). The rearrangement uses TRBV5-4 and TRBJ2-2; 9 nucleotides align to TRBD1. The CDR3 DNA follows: TGTGCCAGCAGCTTTGGCGGGACAGGGTACACCGGGGAGCTGTTTTTT. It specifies CASSFGGTGYTGELFF.